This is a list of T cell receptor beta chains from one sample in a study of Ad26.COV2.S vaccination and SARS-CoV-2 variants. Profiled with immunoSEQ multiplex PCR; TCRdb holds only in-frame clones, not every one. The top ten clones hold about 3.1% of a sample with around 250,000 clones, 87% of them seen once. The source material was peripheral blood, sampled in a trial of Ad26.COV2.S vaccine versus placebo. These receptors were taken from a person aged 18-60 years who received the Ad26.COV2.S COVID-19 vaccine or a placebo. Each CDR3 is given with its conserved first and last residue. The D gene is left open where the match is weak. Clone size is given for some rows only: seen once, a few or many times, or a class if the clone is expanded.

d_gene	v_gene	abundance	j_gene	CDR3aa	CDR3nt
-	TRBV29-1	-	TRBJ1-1	CSVGEDGSTEAFF	TGCAGCGTGGGGGAAGACGGAAGTACTGAAGCTTTCTTT
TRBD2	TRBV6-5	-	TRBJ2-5	CASTAGTSGQETQYF	TGTGCCAGCACTGCTGGGACTAGCGGCCAAGAGACCCAGTACTTC
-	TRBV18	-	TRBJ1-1	CASSPGTDTEAFF	TGTGCCAGCTCACCAGGGACCGACACTGAAGCTTTCTTT
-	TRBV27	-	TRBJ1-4	CASSPPPDGRTNEKLFF	TGTGCCAGCAGCCCACCCCCGGACGGGCGGACTAATGAAAAACTGTTTTTT
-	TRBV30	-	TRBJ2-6	CAWDFSGPGANVLTF	TGTGCCTGGGATTTTAGTGGTCCTGGGGCCAACGTCCTGACTTTC
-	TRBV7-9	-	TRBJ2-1	CASSSGGGSSYNEQFF	TGTGCCAGCAGCTCCGGTGGTGGGAGCTCCTACAATGAGCAGTTCTTC
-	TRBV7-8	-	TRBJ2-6	CASSLQGTHSGANVLTF	TGTGCCAGCAGCCTACAGGGTACTCACTCTGGGGCCAACGTCCTGACTTTC
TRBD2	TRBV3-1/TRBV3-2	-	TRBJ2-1	CASSQGASGGVGEQFF	TGTGCCAGCAGCCAAGGGGCTAGCGGGGGGGTCGGTGAGCAGTTCTTC
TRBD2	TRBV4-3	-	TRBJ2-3	CASSQDLTSGGPTDTQYF	TGCGCCAGCAGCCAAGATCTGACTAGCGGGGGCCCCACAGATACGCAGTATTTT
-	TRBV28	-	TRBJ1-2	CASSSNLNRASGYTF	TGTGCCAGCAGCTCAAACCTGAATAGGGCCTCTGGCTACACCTTC
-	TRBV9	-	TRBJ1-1	CASSVATKGPNTEAFF	TGTGCCAGCAGCGTAGCTACTAAGGGTCCGAACACTGAAGCTTTCTTT
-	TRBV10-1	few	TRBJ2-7	CASSEYYYEQYF	TGCGCCAGCAGTGAGTACTACTACGAGCAGTACTTC
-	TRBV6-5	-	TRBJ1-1	CASSYRGLGTEAFF	TGTGCCAGCAGTTACCGGGGGCTGGGGACTGAAGCTTTCTTT
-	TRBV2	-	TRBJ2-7	CASSGLAEQYF	TGTGCCAGCAGTGGCCTAGCGGAGCAGTACTTC
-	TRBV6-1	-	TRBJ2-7	CASSEAVVSSIPYEQYF	TGTGCCAGCAGTGAAGCGGTCGTATCGTCGATCCCCTACGAGCAGTACTTC
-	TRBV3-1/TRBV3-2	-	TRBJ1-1	CASSPLDGSSEAFF	TGTGCCAGCAGCCCTTTGGACGGAAGTTCTGAAGCTTTCTTT
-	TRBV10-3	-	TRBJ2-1	CAISESGRVVSNEQFF	TGTGCCATCAGTGAGTCTGGCAGGGTGGTTAGCAATGAGCAGTTCTTC
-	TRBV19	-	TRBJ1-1	CASSIGPRGGTEAFF	TGTGCCAGTAGTATAGGGCCCAGGGGTGGAACTGAAGCTTTCTTT
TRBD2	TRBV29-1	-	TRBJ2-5	CSVVGTSGRAHQETQYF	TGCAGCGTTGTCGGGACTAGCGGGAGGGCCCACCAAGAGACCCAGTACTTC
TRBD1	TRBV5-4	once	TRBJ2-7	CASSLEAGGVFEQYF	TGTGCCAGCAGCTTGGAGGCAGGGGGCGTCTTCGAGCAGTACTTC
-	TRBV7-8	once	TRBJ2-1	CASSPRGQARYNEQFF	TGTGCCAGCAGCCCGCGGGGCCAGGCTCGGTACAATGAGCAGTTCTTC
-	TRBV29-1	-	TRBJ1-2	CSVQRDYGYTF	TGCAGCGTTCAGAGGGACTATGGCTACACCTTC
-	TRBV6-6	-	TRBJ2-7	CASSYQETYEQYF	TGTGCCAGCAGTTACCAGGAAACCTACGAGCAGTACTTC
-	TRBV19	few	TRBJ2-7	CASSIAGHNEQYF	TGTGCCAGTAGTATAGCGGGCCACAACGAGCAGTACTTC
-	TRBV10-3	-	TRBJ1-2	CAISEPGEGNYGYTF	TGTGCCATCAGTGAGCCCGGTGAAGGGAACTATGGCTACACCTTC
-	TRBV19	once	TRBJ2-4	CASSYDLENIQYF	TGTGCCAGTAGCTATGATCTCGAAAACATTCAGTACTTC
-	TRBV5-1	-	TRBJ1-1	CASSLAPGGGGVNTEAFF	TGCGCCAGCAGCTTGGCCCCAGGTGGGGGTGGGGTAAACACTGAAGCTTTCTTT
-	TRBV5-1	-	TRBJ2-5	CASRQGPTAGTSGTQYF	TGCGCCAGCAGGCAGGGACCCACGGCCGGGACCTCGGGGACCCAGTACTTC
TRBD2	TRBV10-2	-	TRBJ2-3	CASRRGGTRNTDTQYF	TGCGCCAGCCGGAGGGGGGGGACTAGAAACACAGATACGCAGTATTTT
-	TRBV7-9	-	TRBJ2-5	CASSLAVGQGRMETQYF	TGTGCCAGCAGCTTAGCAGTCGGTCAGGGGAGAATGGAGACCCAGTACTTC
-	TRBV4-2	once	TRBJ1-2	CASSQNGWGAGFGYTF	TGTGCCAGCAGCCAAAATGGATGGGGGGCCGGATTCGGCTACACCTTC
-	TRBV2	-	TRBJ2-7	CASSSYPREQYF	TGTGCCAGCAGTAGCTATCCTCGTGAGCAGTACTTC
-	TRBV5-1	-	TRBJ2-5	CASSLGLGSIKETQYF	TGCGCCAGCAGCTTGGGGTTGGGTAGTATTAAAGAGACCCAGTACTTC
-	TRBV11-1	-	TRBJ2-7	CASRQGRSGYEQYF	TGTGCCAGCAGGCAAGGGCGCAGCGGCTACGAGCAGTACTTC
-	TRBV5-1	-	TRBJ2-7	CASSLVGGVPYEQYF	TGCGCCAGCAGCTTGGTGGGGGGCGTTCCCTACGAGCAGTACTTC
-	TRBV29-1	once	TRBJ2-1	CSDEGNEQFF	TGCAGCGATGAGGGCAATGAGCAGTTCTTC
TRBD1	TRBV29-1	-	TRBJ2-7	CSVAYRGLLEQYF	TGCAGCGTCGCGTACAGGGGGCTCCTCGAGCAGTACTTC
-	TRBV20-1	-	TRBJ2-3	CSASTPTAGTQYF	TGCAGTGCTAGTACACCTACAGCCGGTACGCAGTATTTT
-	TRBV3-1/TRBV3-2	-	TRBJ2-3	CASSQDITDTQYF	TGTGCCAGCAGCCAAGATATAACAGATACGCAGTATTTT
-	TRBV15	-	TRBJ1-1	CATSSNTEAFF	TGTGCCACCAGCAGCAACACTGAAGCTTTCTTT
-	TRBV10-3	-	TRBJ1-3	CAISELEYYSGNTIYF	TGTGCCATCAGTGAGTTAGAATATTACTCTGGAAACACCATATATTTT
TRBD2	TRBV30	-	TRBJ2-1	CAWSLAGSRNEQFF	TGTGCCTGGTCCCTAGCGGGAAGCCGGAATGAGCAGTTCTTC
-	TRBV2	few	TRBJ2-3	CASSQDTSTDTQYF	TGTGCCAGCAGTCAGGACACAAGCACAGATACGCAGTATTTT
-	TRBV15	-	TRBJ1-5	CATSRLALREPQHF	TGTGCCACCAGCAGGTTGGCATTACGTGAACCCCAGCATTTT
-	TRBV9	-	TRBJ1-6	CASSVEPEGSNSPLHF	TGTGCCAGCAGCGTAGAACCGGAGGGAAGTAATTCACCCCTCCACTTT
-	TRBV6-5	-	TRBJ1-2	CASSYSWTANYGYTF	TGTGCCAGCAGTTACTCTTGGACCGCTAACTATGGCTACACCTTC
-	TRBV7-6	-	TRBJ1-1	CASSLEGMRPFF	TGTGCCAGCAGCTTGGAGGGAATGAGGCCTTTCTTT
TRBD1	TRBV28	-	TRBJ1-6	CASTSGTGDSYNSPLHF	TGTGCCAGCACCTCCGGGACAGGGGATTCCTATAATTCACCCCTCCACTTT